The clone carrying this T cell receptor (beta chain) has a count of ten or more. The target antigen is unknown. The record originates from a study of T cell repertoires in cytomegalovirus infection. Overall study context: From public TCR beta signatures came an indication of both CMV infection and matching HLA type. Study-wide results and caveats: CMV carriers having the relevant HLA were flagged by cumulative public TCR beta family frequency. HLA-C-restricted CMV-specific TCR beta clonotypes were dominant in the ex vivo response.

CDR3 length equals 17 residues. Looked up from germline, CDR1 is SGHTA and CDR2 is FQGNSA. V lost 2 bases to trimming and J lost 0 bases; unmatched junction nucleotides: 8. TCRdb processed the reads anew with MiXCR; each CDR3 protein has one entry. This table has under 350,000 distinct CDR3 sequences, more than 8% appearing once. The V call is TRBV7-2, the J call TRBJ1-1; 8 nucleotides align to TRBD1. The TCR originated in a human donor in good health (CMV status not recorded). Some clones in this sample may be carry-over from other donors' samples. The specimen was PBMCs. Written as DNA, the CDR3 is TGTGCCAGCAGCTTATTTGGACAGGGTATTATGAACACTGAAGCTTTCTTT. Its protein product is CASSLFGQGIMNTEAFF.